This T cell receptor beta chain was observed in a study of shared clonotypes between healthy human individuals. Study findings and constraints: Few donors limited the genetic and exposure-history diversity represented.

There are 15 residues in the CDR3. CDR1 is SGHRS and CDR2 is YFSETQ in the germline V gene. The V end was cut by 1 base, the J end by 4 bases, with 14 bases between. In the CD4+ fraction, cells were divided into CD45RA+ naive and CD45RA-negative memory subsets. Comment on this clone: What it binds is not known.

The material for each subset, its genomic DNA, was split evenly across several immunoSEQ plates. Sequencing was performed with immunoSEQ multiplex PCR; in TCRdb, only in-frame clones are kept and a portion is missing. The sample includes around 1,100,000 clones, roughly 80% of them seen just once. This clonotype was sampled from a man aged 18 to 30 in good health. Some clones in this sample may be carry-over from other donors' samples. Sequenced material: memory CD4+ T cells from PBMCs. Subset indicated: CD45RA-negative fraction. The genes are TRBV5-1 and TRBJ2-5, with D perhaps being TRBD1 or TRBD2 (6 bases each). CDR3 amino acids: CASSLRLGGRETQYF. The CDR3 nucleotides read TGCGCCAGCAGCTTGAGGCTGGGGGGCCGAGAGACCCAGTACTTC.